Here is one T cell receptor (beta chain) with its context. This record belongs to a study of OX40 agonist ivuxolimab in advanced cancers. Study details: Dose-escalation patients' cancers were hepatocellular carcinoma, melanoma, renal cell or head and neck cancer.

Here immunoSEQ multiplex PCR was the method, and the copy in TCRdb shows in-frame clones only, minus some. The sample includes 70,000 to 100,000 clones, around four fifths seen only once; the top ten take around 1.1%. CDR3 size: 11 residues. CDR1 SQVTM and CDR2 ANQGSEA come from the germline V gene. The germline V and J ends were trimmed by 6 bases and 5 bases, with 10 bases remaining between them. The chain employs TRBV29-1 and TRBJ1-1; no definite D call. Specimen: CD4+ or CD8+ T cells sorted from blood, collected in a trial of the OX40 agonist ivuxolimab. The clonotype comes from an adult with an advanced solid tumor such as melanoma, head and neck, liver or kidney cancer. The CDR3 coding sequence is TGCAGCGTGATCGATGGGACTGAAGCTTTCTTT. Its translation: CSVIDGTEAFF. Full variable domain (rest looked up from reference TRBV29-1 and TRBJ1-1): SAVISQKPSRDICQRGTSLTIQCQVDSQVTMMFWYRQQPGQSLTLIATANQGSEATYESGFVIDKFPISRPNLTFSTLTVSNMSPEDSSIYLCSVIDGTEAFFGQGTRLTVV.